These T cell receptor beta chains were read from a single sample in a study of monozygotic twins with cystic fibrosis. Sequencing used immunoSEQ multiplex PCR; TCRdb keeps in-frame clones, though not all of them. The table includes tens of thousands of clones, under 95% detected once. Sequencing input: blood. These receptors were taken from a boy between 2 and 10 years old with cystic fibrosis. The CDR3 runs from the conserved cysteine through the conserved F or W. The D gene is left open where the match is weak.

TRBV5-1 NA CASSPKDFYSGNTIYF
TRBV6-5 TRBD2 CASSSGTSGKNIQYF
TRBV28 NA CASSSLGGALNTEAFF
TRBV4-3 NA CASSQDGEQYF
TRBV27 TRBD1 CASRPGQGIEKLFF
TRBV6-1 NA CASRGRDRNTGELFF
TRBV6-4 TRBD1 CASSANRGSGELFF
TRBV7-2 TRBD2 CASSPLSGGNEQFF
TRBV7-9 TRBD1 CASSRRDRGNTIYF
TRBV10-3 NA CAISESRSSGASTGELFF
TRBV15 NA CATSREARGRVETQYF
TRBV5-1 TRBD2 CASSDPGGYNEQFF
TRBV4-3 TRBD1 CASSQEGGGSNEKLFF
TRBV6-1 NA CASSGNREAAYEQYF
TRBV10-3 NA CAISEGLLTTPYEQYF
TRBV19 TRBD1 CASSFLFSTGGNTEAFF
TRBV2 NA CASRLDTSTDTQYF
TRBV19 NA CASSIGPGPTDTQYF
TRBV5-1 NA CASSLVPGRRMNTEAFF
TRBV13 NA CASSLGEISGNTIYF
TRBV5-1 NA CASSLPEGEDEKLFF
TRBV18 NA CASSPGQNTGELFF
TRBV4-2 TRBD2 CASSQELAGGPGTDTQYF
TRBV5-5 NA CASSLFSSNTGELFF
TRBV4-1 NA CASSQENGNQPQHF
TRBV19 NA CASSIPGSNQPQHF
TRBV4-2 TRBD2 CASSQDGTSFYEQYF
TRBV27 NA CASSLSEGDRDTQYF
TRBV5-1 NA CASSLLPGHSYEAFF
TRBV2 NA CASSYAGENTEAFF
TRBV6-1 TRBD1 CASSDFPGGRMNTEAFF
TRBV5-6 NA CASTRTAPGELFF
TRBV15 NA CATSRGDLGAELFF
TRBV13 TRBD1 CASSSGYTGGEQYF
TRBV6-5 NA CASSRWGTQNTEAFF
TRBV11-2 TRBD1 CASGPGQGIYEQYF
TRBV12-5 NA CASGSGLLGQNQETQYF
TRBV27 NA CASSYFQGEHSNQPQHF
TRBV7-9 NA CASSSQETQYF
TRBV9 TRBD1 CASSSSGTGIFTDTQYF
TRBV27 NA CASSFAGSEAFF